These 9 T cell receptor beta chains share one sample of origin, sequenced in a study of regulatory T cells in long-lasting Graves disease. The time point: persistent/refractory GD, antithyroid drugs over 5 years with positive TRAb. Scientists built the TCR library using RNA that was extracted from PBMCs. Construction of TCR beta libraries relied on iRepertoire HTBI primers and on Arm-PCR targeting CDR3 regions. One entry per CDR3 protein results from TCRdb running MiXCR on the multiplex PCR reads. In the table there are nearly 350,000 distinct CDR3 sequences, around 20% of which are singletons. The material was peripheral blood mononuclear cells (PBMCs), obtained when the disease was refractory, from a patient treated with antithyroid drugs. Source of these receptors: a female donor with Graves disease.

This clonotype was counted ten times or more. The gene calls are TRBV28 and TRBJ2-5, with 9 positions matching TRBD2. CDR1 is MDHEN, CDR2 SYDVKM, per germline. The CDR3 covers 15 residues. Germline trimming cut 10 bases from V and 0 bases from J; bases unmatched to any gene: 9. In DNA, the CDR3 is TGTGCCACCCGGATGCCTAGCGGGAACCAAGAGACCCAGTACTTC. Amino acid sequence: CATRMPSGNQETQYF.

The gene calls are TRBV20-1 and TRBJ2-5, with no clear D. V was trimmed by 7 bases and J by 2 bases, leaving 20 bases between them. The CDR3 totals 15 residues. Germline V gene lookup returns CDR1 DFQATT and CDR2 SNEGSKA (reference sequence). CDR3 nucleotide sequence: TGCAGTGTTAGTACCCTGGTGGGCCCACAAGAGACCCAGTACTTC. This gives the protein CSVSTLVGPQETQYF.

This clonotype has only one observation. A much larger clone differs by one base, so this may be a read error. CDR3 sequence reads: CAISESPREGRTGELFF. The DNA for the CDR3 is TGTGCCATCAGTGAGTCGCCGAGGGAGGGCCGAACCGGGGAGCTGTTTTTT. The rearrangement joins TRBV10-3 to TRBJ2-2; 7 nucleotides agree with TRBD2. Germline CDR1 is ENHRY and CDR2 is SYGVKD. The junction had 9 bases not matched to a gene; V was cut back by 0 bases and J by 5 bases. This CDR3 is built from 17 residues.

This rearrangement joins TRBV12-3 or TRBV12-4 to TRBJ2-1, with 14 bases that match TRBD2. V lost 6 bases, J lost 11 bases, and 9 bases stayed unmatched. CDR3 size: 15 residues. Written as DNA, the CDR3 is TGTGCCAGCAGACCGGGGACTAGCGGGGGCGCCCAGCAGTTCTTC. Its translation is CASRPGTSGGAQQFF.

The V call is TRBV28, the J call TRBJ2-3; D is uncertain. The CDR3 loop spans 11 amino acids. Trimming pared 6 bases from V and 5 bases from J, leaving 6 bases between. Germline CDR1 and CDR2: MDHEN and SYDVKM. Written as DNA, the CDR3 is TGTGCCAGCAGCGAAGTAGATACGCAGTATTTT. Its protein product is CASSEVDTQYF.

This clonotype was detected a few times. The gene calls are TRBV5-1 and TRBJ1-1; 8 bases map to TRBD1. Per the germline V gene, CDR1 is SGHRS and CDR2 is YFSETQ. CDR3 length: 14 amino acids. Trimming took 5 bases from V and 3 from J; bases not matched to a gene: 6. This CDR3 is CASRGRTGYTEAFF. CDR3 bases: TGCGCCAGCAGAGGGCGGACAGGGTACACTGAAGCTTTCTTT.

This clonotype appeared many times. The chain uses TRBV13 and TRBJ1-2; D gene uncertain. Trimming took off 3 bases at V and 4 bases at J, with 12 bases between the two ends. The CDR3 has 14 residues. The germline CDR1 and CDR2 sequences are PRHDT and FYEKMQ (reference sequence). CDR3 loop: CASSFWEARYGYTF. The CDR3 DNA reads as TGTGCCAGCAGCTTCTGGGAGGCGCGCTATGGCTACACCTTC.

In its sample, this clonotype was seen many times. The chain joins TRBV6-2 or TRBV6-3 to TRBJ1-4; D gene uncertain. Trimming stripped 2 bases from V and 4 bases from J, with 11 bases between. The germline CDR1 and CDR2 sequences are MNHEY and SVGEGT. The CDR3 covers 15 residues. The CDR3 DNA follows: TGTGCCAGCAGTTACGGGGTCTCGGATAATGAAAAACTGTTTTTT. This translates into CASSYGVSDNEKLFF.

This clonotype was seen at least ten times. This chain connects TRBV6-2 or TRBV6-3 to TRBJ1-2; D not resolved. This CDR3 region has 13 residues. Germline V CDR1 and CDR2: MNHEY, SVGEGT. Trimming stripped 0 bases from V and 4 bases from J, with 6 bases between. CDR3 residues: CASSYSRFYGYTF. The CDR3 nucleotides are TGTGCCAGCAGTTACTCGAGATTCTATGGCTACACCTTC.